This T cell receptor beta chain derives from a study of beta chain features in type 1 diabetes. Study-wide points: cDNA sequencing could over-represent cells with high TCR expression.

TCRB transcripts that were expressed got sequenced, as all of the isolated RNA had been reverse transcribed. Sequenced by immunoSEQ multiplex PCR; TCRdb stores in-frame clones only, minus some. The table records about 360,000 clones, 10% to 15% of them present only once. A few counts support this clone. Its antigen is currently unknown. The sequence was collected from a man between 18 and 35 years old in good health. The sample was naive CD4+ T cells from blood.

The CDR3 DNA sequence: TGTGCCTGGAACCAGGGCAATCAGCCCCAGCATTTT. Amino acid sequence: CAWNQGNQPQHF. The rearrangement uses TRBV30 and TRBJ1-5, with D unclear. V lost 4 bases and J lost 2, with 6 bases in between. Per germline, CDR1 GTSNPN and CDR2 SVGIG (reference sequence). The CDR3 contains 12 residues. Combining the CDR3 with reference TRBV30 and TRBJ1-5 gives the whole variable domain SQTIHQWPATLVQPVGSPLSLECTVEGTSNPNLYWYRQAAGRGLQLLFYSVGIGQISSEVPQNLSASRPQDRQFILSSKKLLLSDSGFYLCAWNQGNQPQHFGDGTRLSIL.